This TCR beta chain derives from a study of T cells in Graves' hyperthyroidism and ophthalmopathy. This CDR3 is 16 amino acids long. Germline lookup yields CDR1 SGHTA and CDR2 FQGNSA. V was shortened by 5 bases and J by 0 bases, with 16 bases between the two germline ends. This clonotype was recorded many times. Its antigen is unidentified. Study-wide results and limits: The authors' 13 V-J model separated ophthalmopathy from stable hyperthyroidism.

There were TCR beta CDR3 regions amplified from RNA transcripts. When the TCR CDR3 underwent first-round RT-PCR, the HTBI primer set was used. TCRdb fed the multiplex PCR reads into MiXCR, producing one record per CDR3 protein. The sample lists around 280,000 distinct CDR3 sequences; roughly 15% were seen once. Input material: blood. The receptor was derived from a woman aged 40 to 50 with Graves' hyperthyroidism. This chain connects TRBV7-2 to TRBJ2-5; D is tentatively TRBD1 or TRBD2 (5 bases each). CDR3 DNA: TGTGCCAGCAGCAGGGGCTTTCAGCGGAACCAAGAGACCCAGTACTTC. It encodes CASSRGFQRNQETQYF.